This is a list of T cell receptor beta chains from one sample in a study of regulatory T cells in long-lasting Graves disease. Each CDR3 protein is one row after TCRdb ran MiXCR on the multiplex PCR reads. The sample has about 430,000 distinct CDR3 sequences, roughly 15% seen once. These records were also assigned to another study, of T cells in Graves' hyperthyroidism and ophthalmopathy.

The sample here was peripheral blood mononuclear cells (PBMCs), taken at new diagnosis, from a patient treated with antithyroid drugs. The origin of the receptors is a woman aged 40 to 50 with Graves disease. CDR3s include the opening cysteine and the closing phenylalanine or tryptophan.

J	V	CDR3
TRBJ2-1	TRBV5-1	CASTGAPYNEQFF
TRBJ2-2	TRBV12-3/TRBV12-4	CASSSSPGLGNTGELSF
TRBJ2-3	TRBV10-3	CAISGLGRTDTQYF
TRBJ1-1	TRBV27	CASSPGLENTEAFF
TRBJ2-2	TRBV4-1	CASSRQLAGGPSNTGELFF
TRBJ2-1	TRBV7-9	CASSLVWLQEYNEQFF
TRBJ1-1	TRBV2	CASSQGQGARTEAFF
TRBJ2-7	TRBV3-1	CASSSREVGYEQYF
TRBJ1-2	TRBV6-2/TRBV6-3	CASRRGGLNGYTF
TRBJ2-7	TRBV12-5	CASGFKRPSSYEQYF
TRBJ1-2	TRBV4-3	CASSQVNTGQLRDYGYTF
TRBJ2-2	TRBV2	CASSAAGRAGELFF
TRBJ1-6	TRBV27	CASGGWDRNNSPLHF
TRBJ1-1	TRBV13	CASSLRDGIFEAFF
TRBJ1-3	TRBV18	CASSPGTSSGNTIYF
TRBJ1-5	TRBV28	CASRRQGIISSNQPQHF
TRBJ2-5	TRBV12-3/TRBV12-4	CASSLGSGGADVETQYF
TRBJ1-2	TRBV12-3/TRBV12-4	CASSLTPGNYGYTF
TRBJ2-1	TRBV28	CASSFPSYPGQGAIHNEQFF
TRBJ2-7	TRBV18	CASSPSTLYEQYF
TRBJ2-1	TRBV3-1	CASTGTSGRDEQFF
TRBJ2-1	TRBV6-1	CASKAGTGQDEQFF
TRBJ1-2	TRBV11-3	CASSLDLQAGLGGYTF
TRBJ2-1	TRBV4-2	CASSQDPGQEYNEQFF
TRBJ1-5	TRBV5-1	CASRIGPYSNQPQHF
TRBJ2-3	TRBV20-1	CSAQNRLAGEDTQYF
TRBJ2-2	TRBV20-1	CSARLAGNTGELFF
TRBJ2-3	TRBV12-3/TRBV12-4	CASSYSGSSGKRSTDTQYF
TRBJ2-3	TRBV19	CASSGDRRTAGRYF
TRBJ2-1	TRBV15	CATSQREEGGNEQFF
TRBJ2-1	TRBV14	CASSWTSGRAGGQFF
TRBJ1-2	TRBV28	CASRTEGRSGYTF
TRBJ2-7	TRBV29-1	CSVGASGNSYEQYF
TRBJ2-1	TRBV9	CASSVVGSYNEQFF